Each of the 27 T cell receptor beta chains below was sequenced from the same sample in a study of T cell responses to AZD1222 COVID-19 vaccine. Assay: immunoSEQ multiplex PCR; the TCRdb copy retains only in-frame clones and omits some. The sample carries tens of thousands of clones, approximately 90% recorded once. The sequencing here drew on peripheral blood, taken 28 days after the second AZD1222 dose. The receptor set was obtained from an adult who received the AZD1222 COVID-19 vaccine.

V gene TRBV30 combines with J gene TRBJ1-2, with D uncertain. V lost 0 bases to trimming and J lost 4 bases, with 12 bases between them. The CDR3 runs 14 residues. Germline V gene data show CDR1 as GTSNPN and CDR2 as SVGIG (reference sequence). The CDR3 sequence is CAWSVGSVSYGYTF. In DNA, the CDR3 is TGTGCCTGGAGTGTAGGGTCAGTCTCCTATGGCTACACCTTC.

This chain joins TRBV6-5 and TRBJ1-4; 8 bases are a match to TRBD1. V was pared by 5 bases and J by 4 bases, with 6 bases of the junction left unmatched. The CDR3 contains 15 residues. The germline V gene encodes CDR1 MNHEY and CDR2 SVGAGI. CDR3 sequence: CASSRKDRVNEKLFF. The CDR3 DNA sequence: TGTGCCAGCAGTCGAAAGGACAGGGTTAATGAAAAACTGTTTTTT.

This clone turned up a few times. The genes are TRBV7-9 and TRBJ2-5, with TRBD2 identical over 9 bases. The junction had 18 bases not matched to a gene; V was cut back by 6 bases and J by 4 bases. CDR1 SEHNR and CDR2 FQNEAQ come from the germline V gene (reference sequence). The CDR3 consists of 18 residues. CDR3 residues: CASRASMGLASYAETQYF. DNA of the CDR3: TGTGCCAGCAGGGCCTCCATGGGACTAGCCTCCTATGCAGAGACCCAGTACTTC. Using reference TRBV7-9 and TRBJ2-5 for the parts outside the CDR3, the full variable domain is DTGVSQNPRHKITKRGQNVTFRCDPISEHNRLYWYRQTLGQGPEFLTYFQNEAQLEKSRLLSDRFSAERPKGSFSTLEIQRTEQGDSAMYLCASRASMGLASYAETQYFGPGTRLLVL.

This chain connects TRBV15 to TRBJ2-3; D might be TRBD2 (7 bases). The germline V gene has CDR1 LNHNV and CDR2 YYDKDF (reference sequence). The CDR3 spans 14 residues. The V and J ends lost 5 bases and 5 bases respectively, with 14 bases between them. The CDR3 region is CATSGGGTGDTQYF. CDR3 sequence (DNA): TGTGCCACCAGCGGCGGGGGCACCGGAGATACGCAGTATTTT. The full variable domain, completed using reference TRBV15 and TRBJ2-3, is DAMVIQNPRYQVTQFGKPVTLSCSQTLNHNVMYWYQQKSSQAPKLLFHYYDKDFNNEADTPDNFQSRRPNTSFCFLDIRSPGLGDTAMYLCATSGGGTGDTQYFGPGTRLTVL.

This rearrangement joins TRBV7-8 to TRBJ2-7; no definite D call. Germline lookup yields CDR1 SGHVS and CDR2 FQNEAQ. The CDR3 extends over 14 amino acids. V gave up 5 bases and J gave up 1 base, with 12 bases separating them. This CDR3 is CASSPGRLSYEQYF. In DNA form, the CDR3 reads TGTGCCAGCAGCCCCGGCCGGCTATCCTACGAGCAGTACTTC.

The chain uses TRBV4-1 and TRBJ2-7; no definite D call. CDR3 length: 14 residues. Trimming removed 4 bases from V and 3 bases from J, with 13 bases in between. In germline, CDR1 is MGHRA, CDR2 YSYEKL. The CDR3 coding sequence is TGCGCCAGCAGCCCATTAGGACGGAACTACGAGCAGTACTTC. This gives the protein CASSPLGRNYEQYF.

The chain employs TRBV9 and TRBJ2-7; D may be TRBD1 (6 bases). Trimming took 3 bases from V and 3 from J, leaving 7 bases between them. Germline CDR1 is SGDLS and CDR2 is YYNGEE. The length of the CDR3 is 12 residues. In DNA, the CDR3 is TGTGCCAGCAGCGAAGGGGGCTACGAGCAGTACTTC. Translation gives CASSEGGYEQYF.

This chain connects TRBV7-6 to TRBJ1-4, with D possibly being TRBD1 (6 bases). CDR3 length: 15 amino acids. Per germline, CDR1 SGHVS and CDR2 FNYEAQ. V lost 4 bases and J lost 8, with 17 bases in between. The CDR3 DNA reads TGTGCCAGCAGCTCCGTACAGGGAGGGAGCGAAAAACTGTTTTTT. It encodes CASSSVQGGSEKLFF.

This chain joins TRBV6-6 and TRBJ1-3; TRBD1 might be the D (5 bases). Germline CDR1 is MNHNY and CDR2 is SVGAGI (reference sequence). V lost 7 bases and J lost 0, with 13 bases in between. The CDR3 runs 15 residues. CDR3 protein: CASTPPQGSGNTIYF. In nucleotides, the CDR3 is TGTGCCAGCACCCCCCCCCAGGGCTCTGGAAACACCATATATTTT.

This clone was recorded only once. The V and J genes are TRBV11-2 and TRBJ2-6; D possibly corresponds to TRBD2 (6 bases). There are 19 residues in the CDR3. CDR1 and CDR2 (germline): SGHAT, FQNNGV. Between the trimmed V and J ends, which lost 4 bases and 0 bases, there was a span of 19 bases. The CDR3 DNA reads as TGTGCCAGCAGCTCCTTAGGGAGGAATGATACCTCTGGGGCCAACGTCCTGACTTTC. It translates to CASSSLGRNDTSGANVLTF.

This clone was recorded only once. V is TRBV27 and J is TRBJ2-1, with 9 bases matching TRBD2. CDR1 MNHEY and CDR2 SMNVEV come from the germline V gene (reference sequence). The CDR3 spans 14 residues. The J segment lost 4 bases and the V segment lost 6 bases, leaving 4 bases of the junction unmatched. CDR3 DNA sequence: TGTGCCAGCAGCAGGACTAGCGAATACAATGAGCAGTTCTTC. Protein sequence: CASSRTSEYNEQFF.

V gene TRBV7-6 combines with J gene TRBJ2-2; D unresolved. The CDR3 is made up of 15 amino acids. CDR1 and CDR2 from the germline V gene are SGHVS and FNYEAQ. Trimming removed 7 bases from V and 6 bases from J, with 18 bases in between. The CDR3 is CASTFGPSIPGELFF. CDR3 coding DNA: TGTGCCAGCACCTTCGGCCCATCTATCCCCGGGGAGCTGTTTTTT.

This chain connects TRBV6-1 to TRBJ1-2, with D maybe TRBD1 (6 bases). CDR1 MNHNS and CDR2 SASEGT come from the germline V gene. Trimming removed 3 bases at V and 5 bases at J, with 13 bases between. The CDR3 has 14 amino acids. DNA of the CDR3: TGTGCCAGCAGTGAGAGCAGGGGTTCATATGGCTACACCTTC. This encodes CASSESRGSYGYTF.

The rearrangement uses TRBV2 and TRBJ2-7, with 10 nucleotides matching TRBD1. This CDR3 has 15 residues. In germline, CDR1 is SNHLY, CDR2 FYNNEI. With V trimmed by 3 bases and J by 4 bases, 6 bases remained unmatched. In nucleotides, the CDR3 is TGTGCCAGCAGTGATCAGGGACAGGGGATTTACGAGCAGTACTTC. This encodes CASSDQGQGIYEQYF.

The chain recombines TRBV11-2 with TRBJ2-2; the D gene is possibly TRBD2 (6 bases). Per germline, CDR1 SGHAT and CDR2 FQNNGV. V shed 2 bases and J shed 2 bases, with 9 bases lying between them. The CDR3 extends over 15 amino acids. The CDR3 is CASSLLGGNTGELFF. The CDR3 DNA reads as TGTGCCAGCAGCTTATTGGGAGGCAACACCGGGGAGCTGTTTTTT.

The chain joins TRBV3-1 (or the pseudogene TRBV3-2) to TRBJ2-2; 10 positions match TRBD2. In germline, CDR1 is LGHDT, CDR2 YNNKEL (reference sequence). This CDR3 is built from 15 residues. V lost 7 bases and J lost 5; bases outside the gene matches: 7. For the CDR3, the DNA is TGTGCCAGCACCCCCGCTAGCGGGAGAACCGGGGAGCTGTTTTTT. Translating it yields CASTPASGRTGELFF.

This CDR3 is CASSLSSLDQPQHF. CDR3 in DNA: TGTGCCAGCAGCTTAAGCTCCCTGGATCAGCCCCAGCATTTT. V gene TRBV7-3 combines with J gene TRBJ1-5, with D unclear. V was trimmed by 1 base and J by 5 bases, leaving 9 bases between them. The CDR3 totals 14 residues. In germline, CDR1 is SGHTA, CDR2 FQGTGA. Using reference TRBV7-3 and TRBJ1-5 for the parts outside the CDR3, the full variable domain is GAGVSQTPSNKVTEKGKYVELRCDPISGHTALYWYRQSLGQGPEFLIYFQGTGAADDSGLPNDRFFAVRPEGSVSTLKIQRTERGDSAVYLCASSLSSLDQPQHFGDGTRLSIL.

The count of this clone is one. The rearrangement joins TRBV5-1 to TRBJ2-3; D is tentatively TRBD1 or TRBD2 (6 bases each). Trimming shortened V by 5 bases and J by 0 bases, and 19 bases separated the two germline ends. The CDR3 loop spans 17 amino acids. Germline V gives CDR1 SGHRS, CDR2 YFSETQ. CDR3 in DNA: TGCGCCAGCAGAAAAACCATCAGAGGGGGGAGCACAGATACGCAGTATTTT. This codes for CASRKTIRGGSTDTQYF.

The chain couples TRBV11-1 to TRBJ1-1; D is ambiguous. This CDR3 has 15 amino acids. Germline V gene lookup returns CDR1 SGHAT and CDR2 FQDESV (reference sequence). V was pared by 1 base and J by 0 bases, with 9 bases between. This CDR3 is CASSLGQLMNTEAFF. CDR3 sequence (DNA): TGTGCCAGCAGCTTAGGACAACTCATGAACACTGAAGCTTTCTTT.

The V and J genes are TRBV27 and TRBJ1-5, with no clear D. The CDR3 extends over 11 amino acids. Per germline, CDR1 MNHEY and CDR2 SMNVEV (reference sequence). Trimming shortened V by 5 bases and J by 3 bases, and 2 bases separated the two germline ends. The CDR3, as DNA: TGTGCCAGCAGTACCAATCAGCCCCAGCATTTT. Translated: CASSTNQPQHF.

This chain uses TRBV7-8 with TRBJ1-1; TRBD1 aligns across 7 bases. This CDR3 has 13 residues. Trimming removed 5 bases from V and 4 bases from J; junction bases left unmatched: 4. CDR1 SGHVS and CDR2 FQNEAQ come from the germline V gene. The CDR3 region has the DNA TGTGCCAGCAGCACCCACAGGGGCACTGAAGCTTTCTTT. Protein: CASSTHRGTEAFF.

This clone was seen once. The rearrangement joins TRBV7-8 to TRBJ2-7, with 7 nucleotides matching TRBD2. From germline, CDR1 is SGHVS and CDR2 FQNEAQ. The length of the CDR3 is 12 residues. After removal of 4 bases from V and 9 bases from J, the junction contained 6 bases not matched to a gene. The CDR3 sequence: CASSSTPGGQYF. CDR3 DNA sequence: TGTGCCAGCAGCTCGACCCCGGGGGGGCAGTACTTC.

Regarding this clone: At the DNA level, this CDR3 is encoded by other sequences in the same sample as well. This chain connects TRBV5-1 to TRBJ1-2; 8 bases are shared with TRBD1. In germline, CDR1 is SGHRS, CDR2 YFSETQ. J lost 8 bases, V lost 0 bases, and 6 bases had no gene match. CDR3 length: 14 residues. CDR3 protein: CASSLGQGSGGYTF. The CDR3 nucleotides read TGCGCCAGCAGCTTGGGACAGGGGTCGGGCGGCTACACCTTC. The variable domain in full, completed from reference TRBV5-1 and TRBJ1-2, reads KAGVTQTPRYLIKTRGQQVTLSCSPISGHRSVSWYQQTPGQGLQFLFEYFSETQRNKGNFPGRFSGRQFSNSRSEMNVSTLELGDSALYLCASSLGQGSGGYTFGSGTRLTVV.

The chain combines TRBV11-1 with TRBJ1-1; 8 bases line up with TRBD1. CDR1 SGHAT and CDR2 FQDESV come from the germline V gene (reference sequence). Trimming at V came to 7 bases and at J to 1 base, leaving 8 bases not matched to a gene. The CDR3 has 15 amino acids. CDR3: CASNPGQGGNTEAFF. The CDR3 DNA follows: TGTGCCAGCAACCCCGGACAGGGAGGGAACACTGAAGCTTTCTTT.

This chain uses TRBV24-1 with TRBJ2-3, with D perhaps TRBD1 (5 bases). The V gene lost 4 bases and the J gene lost 2 bases, with 12 bases spanning the gap. The CDR3 consists of 15 residues. CDR1 is KGHDR and CDR2 is SFDVKD in the germline V gene. The CDR3 sequence is CATSEEDRSTDTQYF. The CDR3 nucleotides are TGTGCCACCAGTGAAGAAGACAGATCCACAGATACGCAGTATTTT.

The genes are TRBV3-1 (or the pseudogene TRBV3-2) and TRBJ1-3, with no clear D. Trimming took off 6 bases at V and 0 bases at J, with 6 bases between the two ends. CDR1 is LGHDT and CDR2 is YNNKEL in the germline V gene (reference sequence). This CDR3 region has 13 residues. The CDR3: CASRLDSGNTIYF. DNA of the CDR3: TGTGCCAGCAGACTCGACTCTGGAAACACCATATATTTT.

V is TRBV4-3 and J is TRBJ2-7; D is unclear. Trimming took off 0 bases at V and 6 bases at J, with 9 bases between the two ends. CDR1 is LGHNA, CDR2 YSLEER, per germline. This CDR3 contains 13 residues. DNA of the CDR3: TGCGCCAGCAGCCAAGATAGGCTGCGCGAGCAGTACTTC. Translation gives CASSQDRLREQYF.